The 26 T cell receptor beta chains presented below share a single source sample, sequenced in a study of blood T cell repertoires in COVID-19. Clones were read by immunoSEQ multiplex PCR, and TCRdb kept only the in-frame ones, dropping some. This sample has fewer than 200,000 clones; approximately 87% occur once, and the top ten carry less than 25%. What was sequenced was peripheral blood. The receptors derive from a man aged 70-80 years with active or convalescent COVID-19.

Only a few counts were recorded for this clone. The chain combines TRBV4-3 with TRBJ2-2; D gene uncertain. Germline loops: CDR1 LGHNA, CDR2 YSLEER. This CDR3 has 15 residues. Trimming took off 0 bases at V and 5 bases at J, with 10 bases between the two ends. CDR3: CASSQDWALTGELFF. The DNA of the CDR3 is TGCGCCAGCAGCCAAGATTGGGCGCTAACCGGGGAGCTGTTTTTT.

The V gene is TRBV7-2, the J gene TRBJ1-2, with TRBD1 as a possible D gene (5 bases). The germline gives CDR1 SGHTA, CDR2 FQGNSA. The CDR3 is 15 amino acids. With 0 bases removed from V and 6 bases from J, the gap between germline ends came to 14 bases. The CDR3 DNA reads TGTGCCAGCAGCTTAGCGGGGGGGTTTCCGGATGGCTACACCTTC. It codes for CASSLAGGFPDGYTF. Supplemented by reference TRBV7-2 and TRBJ1-2, the full variable domain reads GAGVSQSPSNKVTEKGKDVELRCDPISGHTALYWYRQSLGQGLEFLIYFQGNSAPDKSGLPSDRFSAERTGGSVSTLTIQRTQQEDSAVYLCASSLAGGFPDGYTFGSGTRLTVV.

This clone turned up a few times. This rearrangement joins TRBV11-2 to TRBJ1-3; 8 nucleotides agree with TRBD1. CDR3 size: 16 residues. Germline values: CDR1 SGHAT, CDR2 FQNNGV. The trim removed 2 bases at V and 2 bases at J, leaving 5 bases unmatched. The CDR3 spells CASSLLQGGTGNTIYF. The CDR3 nucleotides read TGTGCCAGCAGCTTACTACAGGGGGGCACTGGAAACACCATATATTTT.

The rearrangement links TRBV28 to TRBJ1-2; a weak D match, TRBD1 (5 bases). CDR1 and CDR2 from the germline V gene are MDHEN and SYDVKM. There are 13 residues in the CDR3. Trimming left V 5 bases short and J 5 bases short, with 12 bases between. The chain's CDR3 is CASSAPGRYGYTF. In DNA form, the CDR3 reads TGTGCCAGCAGTGCCCCAGGGCGGTATGGCTACACCTTC.

This sequence joins TRBV7-2 and TRBJ1-5; no clear D. Trimming cost V 5 bases and J 8 bases, with 19 bases left between them. Germline V CDR1 and CDR2: SGHTA, FQGNSA. The CDR3 contains 15 residues. The CDR3 DNA follows: TGTGCCAGCAGCCCCGGGATTTCTAATAGGGAGCCCCAGCATTTT. Protein sequence: CASSPGISNREPQHF.

The J gene is TRBJ1-5, the V gene TRBV30; no definite D call. CDR1 is GTSNPN, CDR2 SVGIG, per germline (reference sequence). Deletions cut 0 bases from V and 10 bases from J, with 13 bases between. The CDR3 extends over 13 amino acids. The CDR3 nucleotides are TGTGCCTGGAGTGTCGGGAGTTTGTTTCCCCAGCATTTT. Translating it yields CAWSVGSLFPQHF.

The gene calls are TRBV19 and TRBJ1-2; D is uncertain. Germline CDR1 LNHDA, CDR2 SQIVND (reference sequence). The CDR3 runs 13 residues. V shed 0 bases and J shed 8 bases, with 10 bases lying between them. The CDR3 is CASSIDRGRGYTF. The CDR3 DNA sequence: TGTGCCAGTAGTATAGATCGGGGTCGGGGCTACACCTTC.

CDR3 DNA sequence: TGTGCCAGCAACAGGGGGCGATGGTCCTACGAGCAGTACTTC. It specifies CASNRGRWSYEQYF. The V gene is TRBV19, the J gene TRBJ2-7; 9 bases line up with TRBD1. V was clipped by 9 bases and J by 1 base; unmatched bases: 7. The CDR3 is 14 residues long. Germline V CDR1 and CDR2: LNHDA, SQIVND (reference sequence).

This sequence joins TRBV19 and TRBJ1-4; no firm D call. CDR1 LNHDA and CDR2 SQIVND come from the germline V gene (reference sequence). The CDR3 has 14 residues. V dropped 3 bases and J dropped 4 bases, with 9 bases sitting between them. The CDR3 spells CASSMDRSNEKLFF. The DNA of the CDR3 is TGTGCCAGTAGTATGGATAGGAGTAATGAAAAACTGTTTTTT.

The rearrangement links TRBV29-1 to TRBJ1-4; the D is unclear. This CDR3 is 13 amino acids long. V was shortened by 3 bases and J by 11 bases, with 16 bases between the two germline ends. Germline-derived CDR1 and CDR2 are SQVTM and ANQGSEA. The CDR3, as DNA: TGCAGCGTTGAGCTCCCGACGGAGGACAAACTGTTTTTT. Translation gives CSVELPTEDKLFF.

The V call is TRBV5-5, the J call TRBJ2-7; TRBD2 is a possible D gene (6 bases). The CDR3 contains 15 residues. The V end was cut by 2 bases, the J end by 2 bases, with 14 bases between. Germline V gene sequence: CDR1 SGHKS, CDR2 YYEKEE (reference sequence). The CDR3 DNA reads TGTGCCAGCAGCTTTGGAGGGACCCTACCCTACGAGCAGTACTTC. Translated, it gives CASSFGGTLPYEQYF.

This chain connects TRBV10-3 to TRBJ2-7; D might be TRBD2 (7 bases). The CDR3 sequence is 12 residues long. Germline CDR1 reads ENHRY; CDR2 reads SYGVKD. V lost 6 bases and J lost 3, with 9 bases in between. CDR3 sequence (DNA): TGTGCCATCAGGGGAGGGGGCTACGAGCAGTACTTC. Residues: CAIRGGGYEQYF.

The chain uses TRBV18 and TRBJ1-3; a weak D match, TRBD1 (5 bases). Germline CDR1 and CDR2: KGHSH and LQKENI. V gave up 2 bases and J gave up 0 bases, with 11 bases separating them. CDR3 length: 16 residues. This CDR3 is CASSPGGAFSGNTIYF. The CDR3 DNA reads TGTGCCAGCTCACCAGGCGGGGCCTTCTCTGGAAACACCATATATTTT.

In this sample, this clone turned up a few times. This sequence joins TRBV10-3 and TRBJ1-2; 9 nucleotides match TRBD1. The CDR3 length is 15 residues. From germline, CDR1 is ENHRY and CDR2 SYGVKD. V lost 11 bases, J lost 0 bases, and 10 bases stayed unmatched. CDR3 in DNA: TGTGCCTCTCGACAGGGGGAGAGCTCTAACTATGGCTACACCTTC. As protein: CASRQGESSNYGYTF.

The chain uses TRBV5-4 and TRBJ2-6; D is unresolved. The CDR3 length is 16 residues. V was pared by 0 bases and J by 0 bases, with 7 bases between. Per germline, CDR1 SGHNT and CDR2 YYREEE (reference sequence). CDR3: CASSLGVSSGANVLTF. The CDR3, as DNA: TGTGCCAGCAGCTTGGGAGTGAGCTCTGGGGCCAACGTCCTGACTTTC.

V and J are TRBV6-5 and TRBJ2-5; D is unclear. This CDR3 comprises 14 residues. V dropped 0 bases and J dropped 2 bases, with 7 bases sitting between them. Germline V gene lookup returns CDR1 MNHEY and CDR2 SVGAGI. The CDR3: CASSYSSSQETQYF. CDR3 bases: TGTGCCAGCAGTTACTCTAGCTCTCAAGAGACCCAGTACTTC.

This sequence joins TRBV18 and TRBJ1-5, with a weak D call TRBD1 (5 bases). Germline V gene sequence: CDR1 KGHSH, CDR2 LQKENI. The CDR3 runs to 17 residues. The germline V and J ends were trimmed by 4 bases and 0 bases, with 16 bases remaining between them. Here the CDR3 reads CASSLTTDPYSNQPQHF. The CDR3, as DNA: TGTGCCAGCTCACTCACGACAGACCCATATAGCAATCAGCCCCAGCATTTT.

The rearrangement links TRBV7-2 to TRBJ1-5; 11 bases map to TRBD1. This CDR3 has 16 residues. The junction had 9 bases not matched to a gene; V was cut back by 5 bases and J by 6 bases. The germline CDR1 and CDR2 sequences are SGHTA and FQGNSA. For the CDR3, the DNA is TGTGCCAGCAGCCCCGGACAGGGGGCTTCGGGTCAGCCCCAGCATTTT. Its protein product is CASSPGQGASGQPQHF.

This clone was picked up a small number of times. The chain has TRBV19 and TRBJ2-1; 8 positions agree with TRBD1. Looked up from germline, CDR1 is LNHDA and CDR2 is SQIVND (reference sequence). The V segment lost 3 bases and the J segment 4 bases; nucleotides outside the gene matches: 5. CDR3 length: 15 residues. The CDR3 DNA is TGTGCCAGTAGTATGAGGGACAGGCCATACAATGAGCAGTTCTTC. It specifies CASSMRDRPYNEQFF.

The gene calls are TRBV7-8 and TRBJ2-4, with D perhaps matching TRBD2 (6 bases). This CDR3 is built from 15 residues. V was cut by 5 bases and J by 3 bases, with 14 bases left in between. Germline V gene sequence: CDR1 SGHVS, CDR2 FQNEAQ. The CDR3 sequence is CASSEPREYKNIQYF. The CDR3 DNA reads as TGTGCCAGCAGCGAGCCCCGGGAGTACAAAAACATTCAGTACTTC. Full variable domain (rest looked up from reference TRBV7-8 and TRBJ2-4): GAGVSQSPRYKVAKRGQDVALRCDPISGHVSLFWYQQALGQGPEFLTYFQNEAQLDKSGLPSDRFFAERPEGSVSTLKIQRTQQEDSAVYLCASSEPREYKNIQYFGAGTRLSVL.

The rearrangement uses TRBV15 and TRBJ2-5, with 7 bases aligning to TRBD1. The germline gives CDR1 LNHNV, CDR2 YYDKDF (reference sequence). The V and J ends lost 0 bases and 5 bases, in that order; junction bases with no gene match: 6. The CDR3 has 15 residues. CDR3 in DNA: TGTGCCACCAGCAGAGATCCCGACAGGGATGAGACCCAGTACTTC. It translates to CATSRDPDRDETQYF. Based on the CDR3 plus reference TRBV15 and TRBJ2-5, the full variable domain is DAMVIQNPRYQVTQFGKPVTLSCSQTLNHNVMYWYQQKSSQAPKLLFHYYDKDFNNEADTPDNFQSRRPNTSFCFLDIRSPGLGDTAMYLCATSRDPDRDETQYFGPGTRLLVL.

In regard to this clone: This same CDR3 is encoded by further DNA sequences in the sample. The chain recombines TRBV9 with TRBJ2-1; 14 bases fit TRBD2. There are 16 residues in the CDR3. Germline loops: CDR1 SGDLS, CDR2 YYNGEE. Trimming cost V 0 bases and J 7 bases; bases outside gene matches: 3. CDR3 DNA sequence: TGTGCCAGCAGCGTAGGACTAGCGGGGGGGCTTAATGAGCAGTTCTTC. It translates to CASSVGLAGGLNEQFF.

CDR3 nucleotide sequence: TGCGCCAGCAGCTATGGGACAGGGGGCAAGAACACTGAAGCTTTCTTT. It codes for CASSYGTGGKNTEAFF. V and J are TRBV5-1 and TRBJ1-1; TRBD1 matches 12 bases. This CDR3 is built from 16 residues. Looked up from germline, CDR1 is SGHRS and CDR2 is YFSETQ. V was clipped by 3 bases and J by 1 base; unmatched bases: 4. Variable domain in full (rest from reference TRBV5-1 and TRBJ1-1): KAGVTQTPRYLIKTRGQQVTLSCSPISGHRSVSWYQQTPGQGLQFLFEYFSETQRNKGNFPGRFSGRQFSNSRSEMNVSTLELGDSALYLCASSYGTGGKNTEAFFGQGTRLTVV.

The genes are TRBV11-2 and TRBJ2-1; 12 positions agree with TRBD1. V lost 5 bases, J lost 8 bases, and 10 bases stayed unmatched. This CDR3 contains 16 residues. CDR1 and CDR2 (germline): SGHAT, FQNNGV. For the CDR3, the DNA is TGTGCCAGCAGCACGACCGGGACAGGGGGCGAGGATGAGCAGTTCTTC. Amino acids: CASSTTGTGGEDEQFF.

This chain links TRBV7-8 with TRBJ1-1; D unresolved. V lost 5 bases and J 1 base, leaving 11 bases between the germline ends. From germline, CDR1 is SGHVS and CDR2 FQNEAQ. The CDR3 sequence is 14 residues long. The CDR3 is CASSTRTGNTEAFF. For the CDR3, the DNA is TGTGCCAGCAGCACTAGGACGGGGAACACTGAAGCTTTCTTT.

Of note for this clone: The same CDR3 arises from other DNA sequences in this sample as well. This chain connects TRBV18 to TRBJ1-3; a possible D gene is TRBD1 (6 bases). Trimming pared 3 bases from V and 0 bases from J, leaving 9 bases between. The CDR3 length is 15 residues. CDR1 is KGHSH and CDR2 is LQKENI in the germline V gene. CDR3 bases: TGTGCCAGCTCACCGGACAGTATCTCTGGAAACACCATATATTTT. Residues: CASSPDSISGNTIYF.